The 7 T cell receptor beta chains in this list originate from one sample, sequenced in a study of PD-L1 blockade in urothelial cancer. Specified time point: peripheral blood 6 weeks after treatment start. TCRdb keeps only in-frame clones here, not all; method: immunoSEQ multiplex PCR. The table lists under 150,000 clones, around 89% of them singletons. Here the sequenced sample was PBMCs, taken around atezolizumab (anti-PD-L1) treatment. The receptors here all came from a man between 60 and 75 years old with urothelial cancer.

This rearrangement joins TRBV10-1 to TRBJ2-7; D is perhaps TRBD2 (5 bases). The CDR3 extends over 14 amino acids. Germline V gene lookup returns CDR1 WNHNN and CDR2 SYGVQD (reference sequence). V lost 7 bases and J lost 3, with 16 bases in between. This CDR3 reads CASKRTGSVYEQYF. Written as DNA, the CDR3 is TGCGCCAGCAAACGGACGGGATCAGTCTACGAGCAGTACTTC.

This sequence joins TRBV30 and TRBJ2-5; the D gene is possibly TRBD1 (6 bases). The germline V gene has CDR1 GTSNPN and CDR2 SVGIG (reference sequence). V lost 4 bases to trimming and J lost 5 bases, with 8 bases between them. The CDR3 is 11 amino acids. CDR3 nucleotides: TGTGCCTGGACCGGACAGGAGACCCAGTACTTC. This translates into CAWTGQETQYF.

V gene TRBV7-9 combines with J gene TRBJ1-1, with 8 nucleotides matching TRBD1. Germline CDR1 SEHNR, CDR2 FQNEAQ (reference sequence). The V and J ends lost 3 bases and 7 bases, in that order; junction bases with no gene match: 7. CDR3 length: 14 amino acids. The DNA for the CDR3 is TGTGCCAGCAGCTTCCAGGGGGCCCGTCTTGAAGCTTTCTTT. Its translation is CASSFQGARLEAFF. Full variable domain (outside the CDR3, taken from reference TRBV7-9 and TRBJ1-1): DTGVSQNPRHKITKRGQNVTFRCDPISEHNRLYWYRQTLGQGPEFLTYFQNEAQLEKSRLLSDRFSAERPKGSFSTLEIQRTEQGDSAMYLCASSFQGARLEAFFGQGTRLTVV.

The chain is built from TRBV7-6 and TRBJ1-4; 8 bases align to TRBD1. There are 14 residues in the CDR3. Trimming took 3 bases from V and 8 from J; bases not matched to a gene: 5. Germline loops: CDR1 SGHVS, CDR2 FNYEAQ. The DNA of the CDR3 is TGTGCCAGCAGCTTCGGACAGGGATCAGAAAAACTGTTTTTT. Translating it yields CASSFGQGSEKLFF.

The rearrangement joins TRBV7-3 to TRBJ2-3; D remains unclear. Germline V gene sequence: CDR1 SGHTA, CDR2 FQGTGA. Trimming pared 1 base from V and 2 bases from J, leaving 10 bases between. This CDR3 has 15 amino acids. The CDR3 here is CASSLRLSNTDTQYF. The CDR3 bases are TGTGCCAGCAGCTTAAGGCTCAGTAACACAGATACGCAGTATTTT.

J is TRBJ2-1 and V is TRBV6-1, with 7 bases fitting TRBD1. Germline CDR1 reads MNHNS; CDR2 reads SASEGT. V lost 6 bases, J lost 3 bases, and 5 bases stayed unmatched. The CDR3 covers 14 residues. The CDR3, as DNA: TGTGCCAGCAGCCCGACAGGGCGCTACAATGAGCAGTTCTTC. Translating it yields CASSPTGRYNEQFF.

This chain links TRBV28 with TRBJ1-2, with a weak D call TRBD1 (5 bases). Trimming removed 6 bases from V and 4 bases from J, with 12 bases in between. The V gene's germline CDR1 is MDHEN and CDR2 SYDVKM. The CDR3 totals 13 residues. CDR3 protein: CASSWGTLYGYTF. DNA for the CDR3: TGTGCCAGCAGCTGGGGGACTCTCTATGGCTACACCTTC.